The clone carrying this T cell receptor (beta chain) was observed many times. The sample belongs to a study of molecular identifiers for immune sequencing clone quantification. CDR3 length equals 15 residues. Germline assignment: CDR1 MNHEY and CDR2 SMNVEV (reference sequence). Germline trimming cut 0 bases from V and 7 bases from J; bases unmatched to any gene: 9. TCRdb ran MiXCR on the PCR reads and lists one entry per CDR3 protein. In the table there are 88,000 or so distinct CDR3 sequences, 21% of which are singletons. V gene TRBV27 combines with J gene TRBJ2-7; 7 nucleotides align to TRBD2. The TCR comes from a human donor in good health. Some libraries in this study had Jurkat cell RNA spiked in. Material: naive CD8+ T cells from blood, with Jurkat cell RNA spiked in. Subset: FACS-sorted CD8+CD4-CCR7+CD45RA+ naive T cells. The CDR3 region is CASSLSGGRGAEQYF. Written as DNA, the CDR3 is TGTGCCAGCAGTTTATCGGGCGGGAGAGGGGCTGAGCAGTACTTC.